This T cell receptor beta chain was found in a study of control samples from healthy donors and cancer patients. Unmatched junction bases numbered 3, after V lost 6 bases and J lost 5 bases. The CDR3 totals 12 residues. Germline-derived CDR1 and CDR2 are MNHEY and SMNVEV (reference sequence). Using immunoSEQ multiplex PCR, the repertoire was profiled, and TCRdb retains in-frame clones only, with some absent. The sample lists roughly 73,000 clones, 84% occurring once. This chain joins TRBV27 and TRBJ2-7; 8 bases fit TRBD1. The sequence came from a man aged 45 to 65 in good health. The specimen was blood. CDR3 residues: CASRQGAHEQYF. In DNA, the CDR3 is TGTGCCAGCAGGCAGGGGGCCCACGAGCAGTACTTC.